These 31 T cell receptor beta chains originate from one sample sequenced in a study of T cells in Graves' hyperthyroidism and ophthalmopathy. Amplification yielded TCR beta CDR3 regions, with RNA transcripts as the source. RT-PCR in the first round (using the HTBI primer set) targeted the TCR CDR3. TCRdb independently ran MiXCR on the multiplex PCR reads; one entry per CDR3 protein. The repertoire includes approximately 600,000 distinct CDR3 sequences, over 12% of them detected once, and approximately 4.3% sits in the top ten. The source material was blood. The origin of the receptors is a woman between 35 and 50 years old with Graves' ophthalmopathy.

This clonotype was found once. A read error may explain this, as a much larger clone is one base away. The genes are TRBV6-5 and TRBJ2-7, with TRBD2 matching over 8 bases. The germline CDR1 and CDR2 sequences are MNHEY and SVGAGI. The CDR3 covers 16 residues. The CDR3, as DNA: TGTACCAGCAGTTACTCGGGGCTAGCGGGCGCCTACGAGCAGTACTTC. This encodes CTSSYSGLAGAYEQYF.

The chain joins TRBV20-1 to TRBJ2-7; 8 positions agree with TRBD2. The V segment lost 6 bases and the J segment 0 bases; nucleotides outside the gene matches: 7. The germline V gene encodes CDR1 DFQATT and CDR2 SNEGSKA (reference sequence). This CDR3 is 14 amino acids long. The CDR3 region is CSATSGLSSYEQYF. CDR3 DNA sequence: TGCAGTGCCACTAGCGGTCTGAGCTCCTACGAGCAGTACTTC.

This clonotype was counted ten times or more. The chain joins TRBV6-2 or TRBV6-3 to TRBJ1-1, with a weak D call TRBD1 (5 bases). V gave up 5 bases and J gave up 5 bases, with 18 bases separating them. Per germline, CDR1 MNHEY and CDR2 SVGEGT. The CDR3 is made up of 15 amino acids. CDR3 nucleotides: TGTGCCAGCAGTCGGACTTCCTCGGGGGAGACTGAAGCTTTCTTT. This sequence encodes CASSRTSSGETEAFF.

This clonotype came up many times. The V call is TRBV12-3 or TRBV12-4, the J call TRBJ1-5; D unclear. Trimming cost V 2 bases and J 0 bases, with 11 bases left between them. This CDR3 has 16 amino acids. In DNA, the CDR3 is TGTGCCAGCAGTTTACACGGAGTCTATAGCAATCAGCCCCAGCATTTT. Encoded protein: CASSLHGVYSNQPQHF.

This clonotype was counted at least ten times. This chain links TRBV12-3 or TRBV12-4 with TRBJ1-1; 11 bases align to TRBD1. The V gene end was trimmed by 6 bases and the J gene end by 5 bases; junction bases not matched to a gene: 8. CDR3 size: 15 residues. The CDR3 nucleotides are TGTGCCAGCAGAGGACAGGGGGCTAAGGGTACTGAAGCTTTCTTT. Its translation: CASRGQGAKGTEAFF.

The V call is TRBV27, the J call TRBJ2-2; 10 bases are shared with TRBD2. In germline, CDR1 is MNHEY, CDR2 SMNVEV (reference sequence). The trim removed 7 bases at V and 1 base at J, leaving 15 bases unmatched. This CDR3 region has 19 residues. CDR3: CASTSSGRGLNRNTGELFF. CDR3 in DNA: TGTGCCAGCACCTCTAGCGGGAGAGGTTTAAATCGGAACACCGGGGAGCTGTTTTTT.

The rearrangement uses TRBV14 and TRBJ2-2; 9 bases align to TRBD1. CDR1 and CDR2 from the germline V gene are SGHDN and FVKESK. Trimming at V came to 4 bases and at J to 7 bases, leaving 7 bases not matched to a gene. CDR3 size: 15 residues. The CDR3 nucleotides read TGTGCCAGCAGCCTCCGACAGGGGGGAATCGGGGAGCTGTTTTTT. Translating it yields CASSLRQGGIGELFF.

This clonotype was counted ten times or more. The chain links TRBV2 to TRBJ1-1; possibly TRBD1 for D (6 bases). The germline V gene has CDR1 SNHLY and CDR2 FYNNEI. This CDR3 spans 14 amino acids. With 11 bases removed from V and 0 bases from J, the gap between germline ends came to 16 bases. CDR3 coding DNA: TGTGCCTCAAACGAACAGGGAATGAACACTGAAGCTTTCTTT. Translating it yields CASNEQGMNTEAFF.

This clonotype has at least ten counts. A much larger clone sits a single nucleotide away, making a read error possible. The rearrangement joins TRBV20-1 to TRBJ1-2, with TRBD1 as a possible D gene (6 bases). Germline assignment: CDR1 DFQATT and CDR2 SNEGSKA (reference sequence). V dropped 3 bases and J dropped 2 bases, with 10 bases sitting between them. CDR3 length: 13 amino acids. The CDR3 sequence is CSARDTGNYGYTF. Here the CDR3 DNA reads TGCAGTGCTAGGGATACAGGGAACTATGGCTACACCTTC.

The chain has TRBV2 and TRBJ1-1; no clear D. CDR1 is SNHLY and CDR2 is FYNNEI in the germline V gene. CDR3 length equals 15 residues. The V gene lost 5 bases and the J gene lost 0 bases, with 13 bases spanning the gap. The CDR3 loop is CASSKEDAVNTEAFF. CDR3 DNA: TGTGCCAGCAGTAAAGAGGACGCTGTGAACACTGAAGCTTTCTTT.

This clonotype was seen at least ten times. The CDR3 region is CASRRYRPESAEAFF. The CDR3 DNA reads TGTGCCAGCAGGAGATACCGTCCGGAGTCCGCTGAAGCTTTCTTT. The J gene is TRBJ1-1, the V gene TRBV6-1; D not resolved. Trimming stripped 6 bases from V and 6 bases from J, with 20 bases between. CDR1 MNHNS and CDR2 SASEGT come from the germline V gene. The CDR3 spans 15 residues.

This chain uses TRBV11-2 with TRBJ2-2, with TRBD2 identical over 9 bases. From germline, CDR1 is SGHAT and CDR2 FQNNGV. The CDR3 consists of 14 residues. V lost 3 bases, J lost 6 bases, and 2 bases stayed unmatched. For the CDR3, the DNA is TGTGCCAGCAGCTTTCAGCGGGAGGCCGGGGAGCTGTTTTTT. This codes for CASSFQREAGELFF.

This clonotype has only a few counts. A much larger clone lies a single base off, so this may be a read error. DNA for the CDR3: TGTGTCAGTCACCGGGGAAGCAATCAGCCCCAGCATTTT. Amino acids: CVSHRGSNQPQHF. This chain uses TRBV2 with TRBJ1-5; no firm D call. Germline values: CDR1 SNHLY, CDR2 FYNNEI. The CDR3 contains 13 residues.

This clonotype was picked up many times. The chain combines TRBV20-1 with TRBJ2-5; 9 bases align to TRBD2. This CDR3 has 15 residues. Germline V gene lookup returns CDR1 DFQATT and CDR2 SNEGSKA (reference sequence). The V and J ends lost 5 bases and 5 bases, in that order; junction bases with no gene match: 12. CDR3 amino acids: CSAPELAAGGETQYF. DNA for the CDR3: TGCAGTGCTCCAGAGTTGGCGGCGGGAGGGGAGACCCAGTACTTC.

This clonotype was detected many times. This chain uses TRBV11-3 with TRBJ1-1, with a tentative D call TRBD1 (5 bases). V was pared by 2 bases and J by 7 bases, with 8 bases between. Germline V CDR1 and CDR2: SGHNT, YENEEA. This CDR3 has 12 residues. CDR3 DNA: TGTGCCAGCAGCTTAAGGGGCTTTGAAGCTTTCTTT. Its translation is CASSLRGFEAFF.

This chain joins TRBV6-4 and TRBJ1-1; 9 bases line up with TRBD1. Germline V gene lookup returns CDR1 MRHNA and CDR2 SNTAGT. The CDR3 has 15 amino acids. The V and J ends lost 5 bases and 0 bases, in that order; junction bases with no gene match: 4. CDR3 sequence: CASSFGTGMNTEAFF. The DNA of the CDR3 is TGTGCCAGCAGTTTCGGGACAGGGATGAACACTGAAGCTTTCTTT.

The sample holds many counts of this clonotype. CDR3 amino acids: CATSRDRASAYEQYF. The CDR3 DNA reads TGTGCCACCAGCAGAGATCGCGCTAGCGCCTACGAGCAGTACTTC. The chain carries TRBV15 and TRBJ2-7; perhaps TRBD2 as D (6 bases). Trimming removed 0 bases at V and 2 bases at J, with 11 bases between. This CDR3 is 15 amino acids long. Germline V lookup: CDR1 LNHNV, CDR2 YYDKDF (reference sequence).

This clonotype occurred many times. The chain joins TRBV6-5 to TRBJ1-2; D perhaps matches TRBD1 (5 bases). Germline V gene data show CDR1 as MNHEY and CDR2 as SVGAGI. The CDR3 runs 14 residues. Trimming removed 2 bases at V and 2 bases at J, with 9 bases between. CDR3 loop: CASSYQGKNYGYTF. For the CDR3, the DNA is TGTGCCAGCAGTTACCAGGGAAAAAACTATGGCTACACCTTC.

This clonotype appeared many times. The chain combines TRBV7-2 with TRBJ1-2, with D unresolved. V lost 1 base and J lost 4, with 13 bases in between. The germline V gene has CDR1 SGHTA and CDR2 FQGNSA. The CDR3 is 15 amino acids. CDR3 DNA sequence: TGTGCCAGCAGCTTAGTGGAGGCGGCCTCCTATGGCTACACCTTC. This encodes CASSLVEAASYGYTF.

This clonotype was detected many times. This chain joins TRBV4-1 and TRBJ2-7; D possibly corresponds to TRBD1 (5 bases). Trimming shortened V by 0 bases and J by 3 bases, and 12 bases separated the two germline ends. The CDR3 loop spans 15 amino acids. Germline CDR1 and CDR2: MGHRA and YSYEKL. DNA of the CDR3: TGCGCCAGCAGCCAAGATGGGAAGGGGAACTACGAGCAGTACTTC. It encodes CASSQDGKGNYEQYF.

The V call is TRBV27, the J call TRBJ1-2; D not resolved. This CDR3 comprises 15 residues. V lost 7 bases to trimming and J lost 6 bases, with 21 bases between them. Germline V lookup: CDR1 MNHEY, CDR2 SMNVEV (reference sequence). DNA of the CDR3: TGTGCCAGCAATTCAACTGCCCGCTTGGGCCATGGCTACACCTTC. Protein sequence: CASNSTARLGHGYTF.

This clonotype came up many times. The chain employs TRBV27 and TRBJ2-7; TRBD2 aligns across 10 bases. Germline trimming cut 5 bases from V and 2 bases from J; bases unmatched to any gene: 6. The CDR3 extends over 15 amino acids. Looked up from germline, CDR1 is MNHEY and CDR2 is SMNVEV (reference sequence). The CDR3 loop is CASSQLAGRTYEQYF. Written as DNA, the CDR3 is TGTGCCAGCAGTCAACTAGCGGGACGTACCTACGAGCAGTACTTC.

A few counts support this clonotype. V is TRBV6-1 and J is TRBJ2-1; D is undetermined. Germline V gene lookup returns CDR1 MNHNS and CDR2 SASEGT. Trimming cost V 1 base and J 0 bases, with 7 bases left between them. This CDR3 contains 15 residues. The CDR3 bases are TGTGCCAGCAGTGAAGTTTTAAGCTCCTACAATGAGCAGTTCTTC. Translation gives CASSEVLSSYNEQFF.

This clonotype has ten or more counts. The J gene is TRBJ1-3, the V gene TRBV7-2, with D hard to call. Deletions cut 2 bases from V and 1 base from J, with 9 bases between. From germline, CDR1 is SGHTA and CDR2 FQGNSA. The CDR3 has 15 amino acids. CDR3 sequence reads: CASSLSGPSGNTIYF. The DNA of the CDR3 is TGTGCCAGCAGCTTATCCGGGCCTTCTGGAAACACCATATATTTT.

This clonotype was detected ten times or more. V is TRBV11-3 and J is TRBJ1-1; TRBD1 is a possible D gene (5 bases). The V end was cut by 5 bases, the J end by 9 bases, with 19 bases between. The CDR3 runs 14 residues. The germline gives CDR1 SGHNT, CDR2 YENEEA. For the CDR3, the DNA is TGTGCCAGCAGCCCTCAAGACAGAGAATTTAAAGCTTTCTTT. Translated, it gives CASSPQDREFKAFF.

The chain has TRBV6-2 or TRBV6-3 and TRBJ1-2, with D possibly matching TRBD1 (5 bases). This CDR3 comprises 20 residues. The V gene's germline CDR1 is MNHEY and CDR2 SVGEGT. V was trimmed by 4 bases and J by 0 bases, leaving 27 bases between them. Here the CDR3 reads CASSSLALGAGQPSNYGYTF. For the CDR3, the DNA is TGTGCCAGCAGTTCACTGGCCCTCGGGGCAGGGCAACCCTCTAACTATGGCTACACCTTC.

The chain is built from TRBV12-3 or TRBV12-4 and TRBJ2-7, with TRBD2 matching 7 bases. V was clipped by 2 bases and J by 4 bases; unmatched bases: 8. This CDR3 is built from 15 residues. This CDR3 is CASSLIAAGKYEQYF. The CDR3 bases are TGTGCCAGCAGTTTAATAGCAGCGGGAAAGTACGAGCAGTACTTC.

The chain employs TRBV6-1 and TRBJ1-5; a weak D match, TRBD1 (6 bases). V was clipped by 6 bases and J by 4 bases, with 16 bases between them. The length of the CDR3 is 15 residues. CDR1 and CDR2 (germline): MNHNS, SASEGT. CDR3 in DNA: TGTGCCAGCAGGACGGGTACAGGGATGAATCAGCCCCAGCATTTT. Translated: CASRTGTGMNQPQHF.

This clonotype was seen many times. The rearrangement links TRBV5-1 to TRBJ1-1, with D perhaps matching TRBD1 (5 bases). V lost 7 bases and J 4 bases, leaving 17 bases between the germline ends. Germline V gives CDR1 SGHRS, CDR2 YFSETQ. The length of the CDR3 is 14 residues. CDR3 residues: CASSNQGEGTEAFF. CDR3 sequence (DNA): TGCGCCAGCTCCAACCAGGGAGAAGGCACTGAAGCTTTCTTT. Complete variable domain (other parts from reference TRBV5-1 and TRBJ1-1): KAGVTQTPRYLIKTRGQQVTLSCSPISGHRSVSWYQQTPGQGLQFLFEYFSETQRNKGNFPGRFSGRQFSNSRSEMNVSTLELGDSALYLCASSNQGEGTEAFFGQGTRLTVV.

This clonotype was seen many times. This chain connects TRBV7-2 to TRBJ2-7; TRBD2 aligns across 7 bases. Germline assignment: CDR1 SGHTA and CDR2 FQGNSA. The CDR3 sequence is 15 residues long. The V segment lost 1 base and the J segment 2 bases; nucleotides outside the gene matches: 5. This CDR3 is CASSLGASGTYEQYF. The CDR3 DNA sequence: TGTGCCAGCAGCTTAGGGGCTAGCGGCACCTACGAGCAGTACTTC.

This clonotype was detected many times. CDR3 loop: CASSDTAGGEQYF. CDR3 DNA sequence: TGTGCCAGCAGCGACACTGCAGGGGGCGAGCAGTACTTC. This sequence joins TRBV5-6 and TRBJ2-7, with 7 bases matching TRBD1. J lost 6 bases, V lost 4 bases, and 7 bases had no gene match. This CDR3 is 13 amino acids long. Germline V gene sequence: CDR1 SGHDT, CDR2 YYEEEE.